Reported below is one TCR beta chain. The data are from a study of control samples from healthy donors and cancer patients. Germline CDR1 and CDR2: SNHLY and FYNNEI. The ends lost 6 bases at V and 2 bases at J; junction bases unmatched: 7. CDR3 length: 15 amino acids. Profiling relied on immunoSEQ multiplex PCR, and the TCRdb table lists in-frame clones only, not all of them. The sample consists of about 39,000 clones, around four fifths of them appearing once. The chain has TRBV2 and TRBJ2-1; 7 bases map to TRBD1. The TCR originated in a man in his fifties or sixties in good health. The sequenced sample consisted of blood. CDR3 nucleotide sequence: TGTGCCAGCAGCCAGACCGGGACAGCCTACAATGAGCAGTTCTTC. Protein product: CASSQTGTAYNEQFF. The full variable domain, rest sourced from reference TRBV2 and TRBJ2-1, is EPEVTQTPSHQVTQMGQEVILRCVPISNHLYFYWYRQILGQKVEFLVSFYNNEISEKSEIFDDQFSVERPDGSNFTLKIRSTKLEDSAMYFCASSQTGTAYNEQFFGPGTRLTVL.